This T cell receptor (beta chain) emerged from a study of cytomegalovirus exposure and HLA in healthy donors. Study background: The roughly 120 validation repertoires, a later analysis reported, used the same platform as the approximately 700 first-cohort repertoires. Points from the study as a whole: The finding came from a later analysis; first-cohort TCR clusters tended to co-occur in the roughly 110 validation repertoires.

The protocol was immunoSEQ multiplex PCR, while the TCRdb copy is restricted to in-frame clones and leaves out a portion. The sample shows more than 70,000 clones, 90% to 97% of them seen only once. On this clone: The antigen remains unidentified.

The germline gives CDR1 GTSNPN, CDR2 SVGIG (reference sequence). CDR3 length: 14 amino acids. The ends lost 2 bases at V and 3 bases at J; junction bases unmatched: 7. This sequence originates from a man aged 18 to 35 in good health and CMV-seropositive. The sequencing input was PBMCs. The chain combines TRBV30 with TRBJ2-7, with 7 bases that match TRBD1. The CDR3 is CAWSLPGQYYEQYF. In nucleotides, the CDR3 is TGTGCCTGGAGTCTACCGGGACAGTACTACGAGCAGTACTTC.